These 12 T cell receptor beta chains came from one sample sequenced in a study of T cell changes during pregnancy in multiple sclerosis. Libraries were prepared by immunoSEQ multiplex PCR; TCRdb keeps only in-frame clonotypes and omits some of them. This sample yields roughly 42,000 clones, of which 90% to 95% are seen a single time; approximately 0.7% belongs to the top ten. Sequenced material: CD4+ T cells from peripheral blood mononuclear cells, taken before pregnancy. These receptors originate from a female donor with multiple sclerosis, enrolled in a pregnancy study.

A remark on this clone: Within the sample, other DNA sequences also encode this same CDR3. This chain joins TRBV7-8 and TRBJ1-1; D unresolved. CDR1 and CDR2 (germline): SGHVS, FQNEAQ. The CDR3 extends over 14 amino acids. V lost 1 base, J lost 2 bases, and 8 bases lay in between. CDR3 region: CASSLVGGNTEAFF. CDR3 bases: TGTGCCAGCAGCTTAGTTGGCGGAAACACTGAAGCTTTCTTT.

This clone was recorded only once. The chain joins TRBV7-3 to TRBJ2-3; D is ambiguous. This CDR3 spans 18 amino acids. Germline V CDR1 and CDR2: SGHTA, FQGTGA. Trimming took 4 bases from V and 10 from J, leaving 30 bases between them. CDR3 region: CASSSSRVAVGAVVAQYF. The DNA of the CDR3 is TGTGCCAGCAGCTCTTCCCGAGTAGCCGTGGGTGCAGTGGTCGCGCAGTATTTT.

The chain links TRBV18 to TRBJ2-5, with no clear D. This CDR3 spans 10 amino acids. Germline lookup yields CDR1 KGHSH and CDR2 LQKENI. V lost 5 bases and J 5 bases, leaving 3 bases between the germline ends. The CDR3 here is CASSSETQYF. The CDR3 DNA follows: TGTGCCAGCTCATCGGAGACCCAGTACTTC. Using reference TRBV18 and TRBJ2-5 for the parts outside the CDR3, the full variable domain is NAGVMQNPRHLVRRRGQEARLRCSPMKGHSHVYWYRQLPEEGLKFMVYLQKENIIDESGMPKERFSAEFPKEGPSILRIQQVVRGDSAAYFCASSSETQYFGPGTRLLVL.

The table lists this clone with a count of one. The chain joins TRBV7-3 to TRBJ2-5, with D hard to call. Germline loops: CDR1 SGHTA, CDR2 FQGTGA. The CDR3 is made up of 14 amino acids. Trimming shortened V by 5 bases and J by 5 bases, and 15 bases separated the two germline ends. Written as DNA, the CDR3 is TGTGCCAGCAGCCCCCGAAGAGCTTCGGAGACCCAGTACTTC. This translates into CASSPRRASETQYF.

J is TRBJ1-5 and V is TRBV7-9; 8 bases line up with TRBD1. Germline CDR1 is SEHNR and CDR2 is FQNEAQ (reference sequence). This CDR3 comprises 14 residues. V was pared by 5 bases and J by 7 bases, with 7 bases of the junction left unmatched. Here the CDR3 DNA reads TGTGCCAGCAGCCTCCGGGACAGGAACCAGCCCCAGCATTTT. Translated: CASSLRDRNQPQHF.

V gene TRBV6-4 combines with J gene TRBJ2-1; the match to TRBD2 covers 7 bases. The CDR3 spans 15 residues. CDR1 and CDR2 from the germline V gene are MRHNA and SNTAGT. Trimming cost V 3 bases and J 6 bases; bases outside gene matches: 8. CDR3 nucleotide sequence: TGTGCCAGCAGTGAAGGAGCGGGGTATAGCAATGAGCAGTTCTTC. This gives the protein CASSEGAGYSNEQFF.

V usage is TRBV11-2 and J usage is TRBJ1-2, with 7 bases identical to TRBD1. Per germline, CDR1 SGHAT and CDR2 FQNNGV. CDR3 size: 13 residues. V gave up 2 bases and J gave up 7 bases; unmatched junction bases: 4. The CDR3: CASSLRGRGGYTF. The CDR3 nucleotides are TGTGCCAGCAGCTTAAGGGGGCGCGGTGGCTACACCTTC.

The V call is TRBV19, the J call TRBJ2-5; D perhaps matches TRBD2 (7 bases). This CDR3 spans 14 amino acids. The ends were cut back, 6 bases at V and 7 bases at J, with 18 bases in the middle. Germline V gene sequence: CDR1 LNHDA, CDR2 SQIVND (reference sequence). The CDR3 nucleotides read TGTGCCAGTAGAAGAAGCGGGGAGGGGGTGACCCAGTACTTC. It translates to CASRRSGEGVTQYF.

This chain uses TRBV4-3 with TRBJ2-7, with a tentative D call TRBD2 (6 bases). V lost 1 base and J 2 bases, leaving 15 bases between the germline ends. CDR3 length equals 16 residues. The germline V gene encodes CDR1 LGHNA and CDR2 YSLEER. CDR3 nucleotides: TGCGCCAGCAGCCAAGTTCGCGGGACTGTCACCTACGAGCAGTACTTC. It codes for CASSQVRGTVTYEQYF.

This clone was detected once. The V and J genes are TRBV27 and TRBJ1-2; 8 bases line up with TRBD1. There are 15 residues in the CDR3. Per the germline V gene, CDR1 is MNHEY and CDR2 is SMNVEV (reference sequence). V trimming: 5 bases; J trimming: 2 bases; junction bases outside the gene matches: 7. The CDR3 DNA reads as TGTGCCAGCAGTCAGGGGACAGGAGCAAACTATGGCTACACCTTC. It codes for CASSQGTGANYGYTF.

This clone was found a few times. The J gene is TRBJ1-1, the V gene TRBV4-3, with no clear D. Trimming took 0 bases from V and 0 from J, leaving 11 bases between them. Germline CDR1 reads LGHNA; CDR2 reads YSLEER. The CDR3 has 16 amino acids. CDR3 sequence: CASSQDNGLMNTEAFF. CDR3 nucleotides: TGCGCCAGCAGCCAAGATAATGGGCTAATGAACACTGAAGCTTTCTTT.

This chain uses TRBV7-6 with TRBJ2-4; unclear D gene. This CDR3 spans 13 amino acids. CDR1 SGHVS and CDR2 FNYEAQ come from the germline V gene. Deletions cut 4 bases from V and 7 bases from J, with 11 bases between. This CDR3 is CASSSTAGNIQYF. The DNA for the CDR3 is TGTGCCAGCAGCTCCACAGCCGGCAACATTCAGTACTTC. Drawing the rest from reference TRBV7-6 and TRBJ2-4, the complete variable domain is GAGVSQSPRYKVTKRGQDVALRCDPISGHVSLYWYRQALGQGPEFLTYFNYEAQQDKSGLPNDRFSAERPEGSISTLTIQRTEQRDSAMYRCASSSTAGNIQYFGAGTRLSVL.